Reported below is one TCR beta chain. As yet, its antigen is unknown. Germline V gene lookup returns CDR1 SGHVS and CDR2 FQNEAQ. V lost 5 bases and J lost 2, with 18 bases in between. The CDR3 sequence is 16 residues long. These data are taken from a study of CD8+ T cells in alopecia areata. Study context: Those treated were given oral tofacitinib at 5 to 10 mg twice daily.

Treatment given: oral pan-JAK inhibitor, 5-10 mg twice daily. The study's findings and limits: Alphabeta T cells residing in normal skin are also sequenced in scalp samples. Normal scalp had lower clonality than lesional scalp, with alopecia totalis/universalis lesions showing this most strongly. In scalp, tofacitinib significantly decreased clonality and expanded CD8+ clones among the top 100.

In each case, RNA was isolated and then reverse transcribed into cDNA as the sequencing template. Repertoires were generated with immunoSEQ multiplex PCR, while TCRdb's copy carries only in-frame clones and drops some. The table lists around 70,000 clones, around 29% of them singletons. The material sequenced was CD8+ T cells sorted from blood, taken at week 4, from a patient treated with tofacitinib. This sequence was found in a human donor with alopecia areata. The rearrangement uses TRBV7-8 and TRBJ1-1; D gene uncertain. The CDR3 is CASSPADPSTNTEAFF. The CDR3 DNA reads as TGTGCCAGCAGCCCTGCGGACCCAAGTACCAACACTGAAGCTTTCTTT.